This TCR beta chain appears in the sequencing data of a study of blood T cell repertoires in COVID-19. As for the study in general: From the United States, Italy and Spain came samples of acute and convalescent COVID-19.

Original processing notes: Reference gene primer amplification gave estimated nucleated cell counts. The table came from immunoSEQ multiplex PCR; TCRdb's copy has only in-frame clones and leaves some out. V and J calls and clone size come straight from that table; D and trimming were deduced from the DNA. The table shows roughly 700,000 clones, with about 87% occurring only once. Germline V gene lookup returns CDR1 SGHDT and CDR2 YYEEEE. The CDR3 has 14 residues. The V and J ends lost 2 bases and 1 base respectively, with 7 bases between them. This sequence joins TRBV5-6 and TRBJ1-5; tentatively, D is TRBD1 (6 bases). What was sequenced was peripheral blood. This receptor was obtained from a woman younger than 30 with acute or convalescent COVID-19. The CDR3 here is CASSFQGSNQPQHF. CDR3 sequence (DNA): TGTGCCAGCAGCTTTCAGGGGAGCAATCAGCCCCAGCATTTT.